This TCR beta chain comes out of a study of tumour-infiltrating T cells in Burkitt lymphoma. The repertoire was sequenced with immunoSEQ multiplex PCR; TCRdb's copy has only in-frame clones and lacks some. The sample lists about 9,200 clones, more than 55% occurring once. The receptor's source is a human donor with diffuse large B-cell lymphoma. What was sequenced was tumor tissue.

The CDR3 DNA sequence: TGTGCCAGCAGCTTAGTTGGGAGTGAGACCCAGTACTTC. It codes for CASSLVGSETQYF. The chain is built from TRBV7-9 and TRBJ2-5; weak D call: TRBD2 (5 bases). The length of the CDR3 is 13 residues. The germline V and J ends were trimmed by 1 base and 5 bases, with 8 bases remaining between them. Germline CDR1 reads SEHNR; CDR2 reads FQNEAQ (reference sequence). The full variable domain, completed using reference TRBV7-9 and TRBJ2-5, is DTGVSQNPRHKITKRGQNVTFRCDPISEHNRLYWYRQTLGQGPEFLTYFQNEAQLEKSRLLSDRFSAERPKGSFSTLEIQRTEQGDSAMYLCASSLVGSETQYFGPGTRLLVL.